This T cell receptor (beta chain) originates from a study of blood T cell repertoires in COVID-19. Across the study: Samples taken during acute and convalescent COVID-19 were collected in the United States, Italy and Spain. T cells, B-cell-depleted T cells, or PBMCs provided the cDNA or gDNA that served as material.

In the authors' workflow: Estimated nucleated cell counts came from reference gene primer amplification. Generated by immunoSEQ multiplex PCR, the TCRdb table keeps only in-frame clones and is missing some. From that table come the V and J calls and clone size; the DNA was used to work out D and trimming. Among fewer than 200,000 clones listed, roughly 85% were seen once. What was sequenced was peripheral blood. This clonotype was sampled from a man between 35 and 55 years old with acute or convalescent COVID-19.

In nucleotides, the CDR3 is TGCAGCGTTGAAGATCTGGGTCAGGGAATCTATGGCTACACCTTC. Amino acids: CSVEDLGQGIYGYTF. This rearrangement joins TRBV29-1 to TRBJ1-2, with a weak D call TRBD1 (5 bases). The germline CDR1 and CDR2 sequences are SQVTM and ANQGSEA. CDR3 length: 15 amino acids. V dropped 0 bases and J dropped 4 bases, with 15 bases sitting between them.